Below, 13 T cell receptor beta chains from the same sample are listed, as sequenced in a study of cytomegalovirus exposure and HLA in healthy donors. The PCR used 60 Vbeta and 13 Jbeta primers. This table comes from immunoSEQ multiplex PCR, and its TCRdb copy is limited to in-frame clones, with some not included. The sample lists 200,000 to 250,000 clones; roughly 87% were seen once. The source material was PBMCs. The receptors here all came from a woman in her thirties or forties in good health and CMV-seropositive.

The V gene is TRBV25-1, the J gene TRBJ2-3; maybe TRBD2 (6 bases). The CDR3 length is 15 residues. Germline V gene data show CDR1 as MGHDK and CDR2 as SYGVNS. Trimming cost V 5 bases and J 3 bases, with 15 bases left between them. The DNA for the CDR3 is TGTGCCAGCAGTTCCCGGATAGCGGAGACAGATACGCAGTATTTT. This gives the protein CASSSRIAETDTQYF.

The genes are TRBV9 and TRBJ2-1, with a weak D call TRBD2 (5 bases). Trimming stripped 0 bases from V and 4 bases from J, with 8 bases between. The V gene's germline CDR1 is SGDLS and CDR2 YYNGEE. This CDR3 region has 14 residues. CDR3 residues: CASSVAGRYNEQFF. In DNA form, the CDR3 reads TGTGCCAGCAGCGTAGCGGGAAGATACAATGAGCAGTTCTTC.

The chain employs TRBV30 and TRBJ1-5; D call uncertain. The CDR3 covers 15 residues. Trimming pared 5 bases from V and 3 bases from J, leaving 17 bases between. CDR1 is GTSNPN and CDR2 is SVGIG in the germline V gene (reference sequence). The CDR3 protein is CAWGWGGPLNQPQHF. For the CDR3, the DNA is TGTGCCTGGGGGTGGGGAGGGCCCCTCAATCAGCCCCAGCATTTT. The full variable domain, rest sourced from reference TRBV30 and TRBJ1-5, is SQTIHQWPATLVQPVGSPLSLECTVEGTSNPNLYWYRQAAGRGLQLLFYSVGIGQISSEVPQNLSASRPQDRQFILSSKKLLLSDSGFYLCAWGWGGPLNQPQHFGDGTRLSIL.

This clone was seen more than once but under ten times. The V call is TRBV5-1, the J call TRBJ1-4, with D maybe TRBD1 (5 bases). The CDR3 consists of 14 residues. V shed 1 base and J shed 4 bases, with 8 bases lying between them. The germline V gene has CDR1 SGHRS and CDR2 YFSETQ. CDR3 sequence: CASSLRGVNEKLFF. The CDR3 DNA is TGCGCCAGCAGCTTGCGGGGGGTTAATGAAAAACTGTTTTTT.

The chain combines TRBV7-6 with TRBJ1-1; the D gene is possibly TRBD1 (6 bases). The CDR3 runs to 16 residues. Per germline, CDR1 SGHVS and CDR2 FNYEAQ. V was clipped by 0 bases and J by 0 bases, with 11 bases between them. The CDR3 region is CASSLARPGVNTEAFF. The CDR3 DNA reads TGTGCCAGCAGCTTAGCCCGTCCAGGGGTGAACACTGAAGCTTTCTTT. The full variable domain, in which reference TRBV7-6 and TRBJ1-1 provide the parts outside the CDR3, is GAGVSQSPRYKVTKRGQDVALRCDPISGHVSLYWYRQALGQGPEFLTYFNYEAQQDKSGLPNDRFSAERPEGSISTLTIQRTEQRDSAMYRCASSLARPGVNTEAFFGQGTRLTVV.

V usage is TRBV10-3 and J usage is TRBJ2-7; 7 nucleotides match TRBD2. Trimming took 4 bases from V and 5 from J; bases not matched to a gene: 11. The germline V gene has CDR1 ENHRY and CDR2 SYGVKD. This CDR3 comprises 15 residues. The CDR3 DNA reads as TGTGCCATCAGTGGGGAGATCGGGGGGTCCGACGAGCAGTACTTC. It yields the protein CAISGEIGGSDEQYF.

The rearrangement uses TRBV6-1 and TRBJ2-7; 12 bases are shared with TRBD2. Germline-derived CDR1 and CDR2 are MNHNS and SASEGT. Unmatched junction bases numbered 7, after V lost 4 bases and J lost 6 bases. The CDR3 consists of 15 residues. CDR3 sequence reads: CASSVPSGRATEQYF. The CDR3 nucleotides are TGTGCCAGCAGTGTTCCTAGCGGGAGGGCAACCGAGCAGTACTTC.

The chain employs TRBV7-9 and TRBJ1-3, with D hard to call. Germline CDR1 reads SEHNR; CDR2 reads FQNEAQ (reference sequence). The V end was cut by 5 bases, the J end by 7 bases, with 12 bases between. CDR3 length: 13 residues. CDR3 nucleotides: TGTGCCAGCAGCCTGGTCCCCGGGAACACCATATATTTT. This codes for CASSLVPGNTIYF.

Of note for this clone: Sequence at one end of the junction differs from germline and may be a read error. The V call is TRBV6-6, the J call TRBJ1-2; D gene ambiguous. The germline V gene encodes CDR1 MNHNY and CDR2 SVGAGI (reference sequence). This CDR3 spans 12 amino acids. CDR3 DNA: TGTGCCATCAGTGGAGTAAACTATGGCTACACCTTC. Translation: CAISGVNYGYTF.

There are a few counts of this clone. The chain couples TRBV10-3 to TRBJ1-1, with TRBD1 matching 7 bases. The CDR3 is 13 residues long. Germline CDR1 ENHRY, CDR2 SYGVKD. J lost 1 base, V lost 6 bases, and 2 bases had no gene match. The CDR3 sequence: CAIRGDRNTEAFF. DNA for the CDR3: TGTGCCATCAGGGGGGACAGGAACACTGAAGCTTTCTTT.

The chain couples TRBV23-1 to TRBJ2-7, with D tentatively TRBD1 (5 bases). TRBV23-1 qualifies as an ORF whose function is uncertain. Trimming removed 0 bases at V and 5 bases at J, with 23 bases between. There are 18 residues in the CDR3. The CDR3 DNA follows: TGCGCCAGCAGTCAATCTTACTCCAACACAGGATCTGGACACGAGCAGTACTTC. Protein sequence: CASSQSYSNTGSGHEQYF.

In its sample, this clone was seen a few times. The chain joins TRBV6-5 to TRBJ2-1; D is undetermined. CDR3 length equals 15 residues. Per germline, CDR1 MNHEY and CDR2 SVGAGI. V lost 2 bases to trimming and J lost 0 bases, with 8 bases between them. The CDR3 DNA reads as TGTGCCAGCAGTTACACTGACAACTCCTACAATGAGCAGTTCTTC. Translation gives CASSYTDNSYNEQFF.

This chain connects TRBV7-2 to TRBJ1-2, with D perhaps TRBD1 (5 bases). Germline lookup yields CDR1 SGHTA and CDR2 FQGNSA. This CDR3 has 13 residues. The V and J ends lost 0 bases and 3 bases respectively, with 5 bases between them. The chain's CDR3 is CASSLAQDYGYTF. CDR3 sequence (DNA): TGTGCCAGCAGCTTAGCACAGGACTATGGCTACACCTTC.